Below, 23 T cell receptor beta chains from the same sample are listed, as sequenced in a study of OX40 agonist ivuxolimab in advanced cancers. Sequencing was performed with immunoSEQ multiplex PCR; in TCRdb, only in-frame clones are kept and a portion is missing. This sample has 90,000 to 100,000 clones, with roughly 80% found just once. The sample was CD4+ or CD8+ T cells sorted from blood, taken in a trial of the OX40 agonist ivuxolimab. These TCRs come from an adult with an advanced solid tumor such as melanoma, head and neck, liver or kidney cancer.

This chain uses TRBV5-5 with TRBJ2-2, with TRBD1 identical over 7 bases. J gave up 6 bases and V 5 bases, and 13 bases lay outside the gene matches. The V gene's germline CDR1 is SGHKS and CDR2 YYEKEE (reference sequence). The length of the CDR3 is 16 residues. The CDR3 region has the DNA TGTGCCAGCAGACGTGATGACAGGGATTTCGCCGGGGAGCTGTTTTTT. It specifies CASRRDDRDFAGELFF.

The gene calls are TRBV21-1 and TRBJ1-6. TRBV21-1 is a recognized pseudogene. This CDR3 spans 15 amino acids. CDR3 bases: TGTGCCAGCCGGGGCCGGTGGCAGCCGAATTCACCCCTCCACTTT. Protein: CASRGRWQPNSPLHF.

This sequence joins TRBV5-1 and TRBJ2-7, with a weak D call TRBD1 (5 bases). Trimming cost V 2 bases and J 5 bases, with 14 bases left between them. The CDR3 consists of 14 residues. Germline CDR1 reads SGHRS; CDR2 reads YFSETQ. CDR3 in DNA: TGCGCCAGCAGCTTACAGGCAGCCCAAAACGAGCAGTACTTC. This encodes CASSLQAAQNEQYF.

CDR3 in amino acids: CASSGQGFDEQYF. CDR3 bases: TGTGCCAGCAGTGGGCAGGGGTTCGACGAGCAGTACTTC. The chain uses TRBV2 and TRBJ2-7; a weak D match, TRBD1 (6 bases). CDR3 length equals 13 residues. Germline loops: CDR1 SNHLY, CDR2 FYNNEI. V dropped 4 bases and J dropped 5 bases, with 12 bases sitting between them.

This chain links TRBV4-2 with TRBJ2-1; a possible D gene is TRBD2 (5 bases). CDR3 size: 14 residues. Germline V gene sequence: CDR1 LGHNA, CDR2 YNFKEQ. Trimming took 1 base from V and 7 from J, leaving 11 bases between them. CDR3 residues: CASSQGGSWNEQFF. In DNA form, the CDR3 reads TGTGCCAGCAGCCAAGGAGGGAGCTGGAATGAGCAGTTCTTC.

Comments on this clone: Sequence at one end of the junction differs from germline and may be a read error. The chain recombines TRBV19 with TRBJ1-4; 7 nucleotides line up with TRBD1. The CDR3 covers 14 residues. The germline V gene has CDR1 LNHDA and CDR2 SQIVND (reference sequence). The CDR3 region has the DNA TGTGCCACCCAGACAGGGCCAACAAATGAAAAACTGTTTTTT. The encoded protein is CATQTGPTNEKLFF.

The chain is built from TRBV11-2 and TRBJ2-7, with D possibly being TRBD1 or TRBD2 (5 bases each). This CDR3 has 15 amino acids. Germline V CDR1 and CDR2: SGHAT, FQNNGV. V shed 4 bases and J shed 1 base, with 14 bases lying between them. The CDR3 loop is CASSSWDGRSYEQYF. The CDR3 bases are TGTGCCAGCAGCTCGTGGGACGGCCGTTCCTACGAGCAGTACTTC.

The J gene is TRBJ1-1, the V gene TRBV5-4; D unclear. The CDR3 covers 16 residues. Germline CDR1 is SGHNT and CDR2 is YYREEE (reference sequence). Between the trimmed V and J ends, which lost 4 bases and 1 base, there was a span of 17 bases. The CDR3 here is CASSTNRRAGNTEAFF. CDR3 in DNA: TGTGCCAGCAGCACCAATAGGCGGGCTGGGAACACTGAAGCTTTCTTT.

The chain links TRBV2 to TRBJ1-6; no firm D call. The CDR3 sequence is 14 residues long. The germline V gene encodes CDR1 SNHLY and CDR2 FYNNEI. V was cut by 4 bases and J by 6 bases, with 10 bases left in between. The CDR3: CASSARFGNSPLHF. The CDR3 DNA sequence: TGTGCCAGCAGTGCCCGGTTCGGTAATTCACCCCTCCACTTT. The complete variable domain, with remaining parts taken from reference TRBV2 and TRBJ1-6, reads EPEVTQTPSHQVTQMGQEVILRCVPISNHLYFYWYRQILGQKVEFLVSFYNNEISEKSEIFDDQFSVERPDGSNFTLKIRSTKLEDSAMYFCASSARFGNSPLHFGNGTRLTVT.

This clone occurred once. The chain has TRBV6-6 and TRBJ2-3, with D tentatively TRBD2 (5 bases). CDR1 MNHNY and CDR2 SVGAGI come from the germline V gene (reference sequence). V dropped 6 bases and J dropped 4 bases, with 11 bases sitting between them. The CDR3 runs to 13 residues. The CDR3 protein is CASSFAGADTQYF. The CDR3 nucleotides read TGTGCCAGCAGCTTCGCCGGGGCAGATACGCAGTATTTT.

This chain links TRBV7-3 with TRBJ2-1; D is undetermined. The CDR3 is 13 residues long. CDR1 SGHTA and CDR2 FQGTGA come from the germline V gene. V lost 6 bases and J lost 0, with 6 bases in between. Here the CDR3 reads CASSLSSYNEQFF. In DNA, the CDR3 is TGTGCCAGCAGTCTCAGCTCCTACAATGAGCAGTTCTTC.

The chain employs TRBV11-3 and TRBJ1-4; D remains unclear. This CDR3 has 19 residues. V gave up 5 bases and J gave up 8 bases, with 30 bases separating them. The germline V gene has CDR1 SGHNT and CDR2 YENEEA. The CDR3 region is CASSPQPPQFRAFGEKLFF. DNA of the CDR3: TGTGCCAGCAGCCCCCAGCCCCCTCAGTTTAGGGCCTTTGGGGAAAAACTGTTTTTT.

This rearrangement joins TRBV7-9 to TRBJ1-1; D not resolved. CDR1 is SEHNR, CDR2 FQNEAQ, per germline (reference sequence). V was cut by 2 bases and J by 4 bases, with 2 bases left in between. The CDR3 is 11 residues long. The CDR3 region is CASSLSTEAFF. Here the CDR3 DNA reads TGTGCCAGCAGCTTAAGCACTGAAGCTTTCTTT.

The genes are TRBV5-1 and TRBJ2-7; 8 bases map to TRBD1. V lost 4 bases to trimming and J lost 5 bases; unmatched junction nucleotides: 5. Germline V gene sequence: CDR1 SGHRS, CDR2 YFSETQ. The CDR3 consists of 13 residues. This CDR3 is CASSGQGKDEQYF. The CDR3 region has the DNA TGCGCCAGCAGCGGACAGGGAAAGGACGAGCAGTACTTC.

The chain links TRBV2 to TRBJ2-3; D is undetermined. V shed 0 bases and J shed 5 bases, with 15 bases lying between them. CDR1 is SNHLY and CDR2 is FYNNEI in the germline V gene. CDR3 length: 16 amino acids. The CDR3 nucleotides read TGTGCCAGCAGTGAAGCTTCGGGCCGTTCGGTAGATACGCAGTATTTT. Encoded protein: CASSEASGRSVDTQYF.

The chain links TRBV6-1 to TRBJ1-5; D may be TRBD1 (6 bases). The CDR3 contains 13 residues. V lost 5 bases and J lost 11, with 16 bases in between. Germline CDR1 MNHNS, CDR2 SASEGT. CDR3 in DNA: TGTGCCAGCAGTACCCACAGGGAGGGTTCCCAGCATTTT. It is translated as CASSTHREGSQHF.

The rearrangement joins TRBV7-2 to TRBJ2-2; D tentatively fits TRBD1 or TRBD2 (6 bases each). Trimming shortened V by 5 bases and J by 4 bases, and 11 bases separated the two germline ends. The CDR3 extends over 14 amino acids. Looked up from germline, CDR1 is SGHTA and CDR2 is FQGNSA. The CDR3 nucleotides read TGTGCCAGCAGCGCCACGGGGGCCACCGGGGAGCTGTTTTTT. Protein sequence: CASSATGATGELFF.

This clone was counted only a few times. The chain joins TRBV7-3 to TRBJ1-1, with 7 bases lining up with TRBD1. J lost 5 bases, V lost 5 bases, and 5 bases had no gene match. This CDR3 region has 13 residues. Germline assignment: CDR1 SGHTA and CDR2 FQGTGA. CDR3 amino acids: CASSAQGTTEAFF. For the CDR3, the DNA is TGTGCCAGCAGCGCACAGGGGACGACTGAAGCTTTCTTT.

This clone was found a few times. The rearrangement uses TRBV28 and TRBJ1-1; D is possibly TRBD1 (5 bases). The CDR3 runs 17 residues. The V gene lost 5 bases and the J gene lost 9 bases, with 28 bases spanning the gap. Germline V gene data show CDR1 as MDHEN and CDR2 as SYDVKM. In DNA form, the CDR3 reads TGTGCCAGCAGTCTCCTACGGGGGGGAGTTGGGGCCCTTCAAGCTTTCTTT. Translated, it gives CASSLLRGGVGALQAFF.

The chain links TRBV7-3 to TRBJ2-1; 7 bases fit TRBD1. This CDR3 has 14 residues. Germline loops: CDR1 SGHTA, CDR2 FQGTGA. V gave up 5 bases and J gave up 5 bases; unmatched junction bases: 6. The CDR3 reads CASSPGQPHNEQFF. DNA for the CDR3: TGTGCCAGCAGCCCGGGACAGCCCCACAATGAGCAGTTCTTC.

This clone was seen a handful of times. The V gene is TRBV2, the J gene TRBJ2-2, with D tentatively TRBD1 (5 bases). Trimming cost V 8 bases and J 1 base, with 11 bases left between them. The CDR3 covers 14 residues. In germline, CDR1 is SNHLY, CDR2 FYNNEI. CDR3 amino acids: CASAKDKNTGELFF. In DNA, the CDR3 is TGTGCCAGCGCCAAGGACAAGAACACCGGGGAGCTGTTTTTT.

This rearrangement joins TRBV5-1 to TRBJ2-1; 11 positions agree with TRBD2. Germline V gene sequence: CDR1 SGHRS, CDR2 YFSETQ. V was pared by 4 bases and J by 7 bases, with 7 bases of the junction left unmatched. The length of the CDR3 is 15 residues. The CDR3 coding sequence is TGCGCCAGCAGCGTTAGCGGGGGGGCGTGGAATGAGCAGTTCTTC. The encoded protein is CASSVSGGAWNEQFF.

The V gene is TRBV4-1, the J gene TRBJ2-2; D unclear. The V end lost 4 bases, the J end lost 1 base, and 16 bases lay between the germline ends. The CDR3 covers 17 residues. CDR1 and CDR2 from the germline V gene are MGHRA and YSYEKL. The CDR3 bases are TGCGCCAGCAGCCCCCCCCCGAATGGAGTGAACACCGGGGAGCTGTTTTTT. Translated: CASSPPPNGVNTGELFF.